The sequence of this T cell receptor (beta chain) was determined in a study of cytomegalovirus exposure and HLA in healthy donors. Looking at the study overall: HLA-typed donors were the source of approximately 86 million unique TCRs held in an early data release.

Study findings and constraints: Presence/absence analysis assumed near-uniform sequencing depth across donors. Among the most significant clusters, several appeared linked to common viral pathogens in a later analysis.

The PCR made use of 60 Vbeta and 13 Jbeta primers. The method was immunoSEQ multiplex PCR; TCRdb's version includes in-frame clones alone and lacks a portion of them. Seen in this sample are approximately 76,000 clones; the ten most common clones hold roughly 3.8%. Concerning this clone: Its specificity is unknown.

Sample: PBMCs. The origin of this receptor is a man aged 18 to 35 in good health and CMV-seropositive.

This CDR3 is CASSSVVSNQPQHF. The CDR3 DNA reads as TGTGCCAGCAGTTCGGTGGTTAGCAATCAGCCCCAGCATTTT. V usage is TRBV28 and J usage is TRBJ1-5; D is undetermined. Germline V gene lookup returns CDR1 MDHEN and CDR2 SYDVKM. The CDR3 has 14 amino acids. Trimming took off 4 bases at V and 0 bases at J, with 7 bases between the two ends.